This T cell receptor beta chain was sequenced for a study of blood T cell repertoires in COVID-19 (dated by TCRdb to 2020 to 2021). Looking at the study overall: Samples covering the acute and convalescent phases of COVID-19 were provided by collaborators in the United States, Italy and Spain. Where HLA class I and class II types were available, the types were taken from metadata supplied by the sample provider, not from assay-based typing. The samples were drawn from the first 160 participants of the ongoing ImmuneRACE study and from 1,254 subjects provided by 6 global collaborators. The sample metadata nearly always contained a de-identified subject ID, COVID-19 status, age in years and sex. The material from the prospective study consisted of cDNA or gDNA derived from T cells, B-cell-depleted T cells, or PBMCs. A freely available public database, intended as a resource for researchers studying the immune response to SARS-CoV-2, is where the repertoires were released. The dataset comprised deeply sampled blood TCRbeta repertoires from subjects exposed to, actively infected with, or recovered from COVID-19. General conclusions and limits of the study: How much clinical and demographic metadata was included differed by source and by participant, and the metadata was provided uncurated.

The collaborating institutions used their own protocols to collect whole blood in K2EDTA tubes. For TCRbeta analysis, collaborator samples were shipped as frozen whole blood, as isolated PBMCs, or as DNA extracted from either sample type. From the germline V gene (reference sequence), CDR1 is LGHDT and CDR2 is YNNKEL. Including cysteine and phenylalanine, the CDR3 has 14 amino acids. The only DNA kept is the CDR3, 42 bases in frame from the first base. For this chain, trimming is 7 bases at the V end and 7 bases at the J end, and the number of junction bases without a gene match is 8. This clone occurred a few times. Its antigen remains unidentified. Per-nucleotide qualities are absent, and no much larger clonotype sits a single base away. TCRbeta CDR3 regions were amplified from genomic DNA by means of the immunoSEQ Assay, a bias-controlled multiplex PCR. As for the original processing: The number of nucleated cells in each sample was estimated by amplification of reference gene primers within the assay. To quantify the absolute abundance of each unique TCRbeta CDR3 rearrangement, sequence reads were collapsed and filtered. Productive Simpson clonality was computed per sample as the square root of Simpson's diversity index over productive rearrangements. TCRdb's version of the immuneACCESS table is confined to in-frame rearrangements and falls short of the full clone set. An unresolved V gene accounts for under half of the shortfall where checked; the remainder is of unknown origin. V and J calls and clone size come straight from that table; D and trimming were deduced from the DNA. A total of roughly 100,000 clones appear in this sample, 82% of them only once. Approximately 18% of the sample rests with the top ten.

The chain uses TRBV3-1 (or the pseudogene TRBV3-2) and TRBJ2-1; TRBD1 fits 9 bases in the junction. The TCR was taken from an elderly man with acute or convalescent COVID-19. Sequenced material: peripheral blood. The CDR3 corresponds to CASKGDREWNEQFF. The bases read TGTGCCAGCAAGGGGGACAGGGAATGGAATGAGCAGTTCTTC.